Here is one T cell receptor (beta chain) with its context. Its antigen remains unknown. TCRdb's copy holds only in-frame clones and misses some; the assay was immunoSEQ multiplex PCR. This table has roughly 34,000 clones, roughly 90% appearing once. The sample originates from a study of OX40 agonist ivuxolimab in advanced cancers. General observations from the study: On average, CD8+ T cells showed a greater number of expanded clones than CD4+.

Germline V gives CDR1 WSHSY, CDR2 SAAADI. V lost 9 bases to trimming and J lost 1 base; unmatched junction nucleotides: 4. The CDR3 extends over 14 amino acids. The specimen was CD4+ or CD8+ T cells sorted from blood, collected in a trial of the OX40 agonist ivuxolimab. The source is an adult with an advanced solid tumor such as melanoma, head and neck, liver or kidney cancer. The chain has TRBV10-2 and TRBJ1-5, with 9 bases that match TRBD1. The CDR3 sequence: CASGTGRSNQPQHF. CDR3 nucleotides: TGCGCCAGTGGGACAGGGCGGAGCAATCAGCCCCAGCATTTT.